Sequencing of this T cell receptor (beta chain) was carried out in a study of blood T cells in healthy people across ages. The CDR3 consists of 17 residues. Trimming removed 5 bases from V and 6 bases from J, with 23 bases in between. The germline gives CDR1 MNHEY, CDR2 SVGEGT. Primed by a sample-barcoded 5' primer and a J-beta primer mix, a second PCR proceeded for roughly 6 to 12 cycles. Every individual sample yielded 2.5 million or more paired-end reads (each containing CDR3). TCRdb passed the 5' RACE reads through MiXCR, listing each CDR3 protein once. The sample lists 1.5 million to 2 million distinct CDR3 sequences, approximately 28% occurring once. The amount of total RNA extracted per sample was at least 5.5 micrograms. Notes on the study in general: Greater diversity and more naive CD4+ cells were seen in long-lived donors than in aged donors.

This clonotype was seen more than once but under ten times. Its antigen is not identified. This chain joins TRBV6-2 or TRBV6-3 and TRBJ2-1, with D possibly being TRBD2 (6 bases). This receptor was obtained from a young woman in good health. What was sequenced was blood. The CDR3 region is CASSPLPRTGGANEQFF. CDR3 coding DNA: TGTGCCAGCAGTCCCCTCCCGCGGACCGGAGGGGCCAATGAGCAGTTCTTC.